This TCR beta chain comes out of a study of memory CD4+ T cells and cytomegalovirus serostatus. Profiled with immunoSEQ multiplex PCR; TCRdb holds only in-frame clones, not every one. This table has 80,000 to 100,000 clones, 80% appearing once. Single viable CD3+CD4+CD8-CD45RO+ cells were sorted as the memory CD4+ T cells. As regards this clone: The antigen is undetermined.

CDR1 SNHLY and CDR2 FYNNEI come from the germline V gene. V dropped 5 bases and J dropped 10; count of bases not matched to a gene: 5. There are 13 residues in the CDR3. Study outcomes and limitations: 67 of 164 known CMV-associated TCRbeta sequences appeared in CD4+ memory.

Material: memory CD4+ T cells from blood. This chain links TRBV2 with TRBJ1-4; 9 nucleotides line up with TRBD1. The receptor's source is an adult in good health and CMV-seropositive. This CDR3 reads CASSYTGGGKLFF. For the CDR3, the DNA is TGTGCCAGCAGTTACACAGGGGGCGGAAAACTGTTTTTT.